Below, one TCR beta chain is given with its context. Its target is not known. This entry comes from a study of cytomegalovirus exposure and HLA in healthy donors. Study-wide context: About 179 million T cells yielded 100 million or so unique TCR beta sequences in earlier analysis. General study findings and limits: Later on, an analysis showed TCR association rates differing by HLA locus, with DRB1 the most and HLA-C the fewest. Follow-up analysis later connected one missense variant in DCLRE1C with trimming of TCR beta V- and J-genes.

The primer mix had 60 Vbeta and 13 Jbeta primers. The repertoire was sequenced with immunoSEQ multiplex PCR; TCRdb's copy has only in-frame clones and lacks some. The sample lists 150,000 to 200,000 clones, roughly four fifths occurring once. At collection, donors were nominally healthy, but unrecorded immune exposures were probable. This receptor was identified in a young man in good health and CMV-seronegative. The sample taken for sequencing was PBMCs.

The DNA for the CDR3 is TGCGCCAGCAGTGTGGTACAGGGCCTGGCCGAGCAGTACTTC. Its protein product is CASSVVQGLAEQYF. The J gene is TRBJ2-7, the V gene TRBV10-2; D might be TRBD1 (6 bases). The V and J ends lost 4 bases and 6 bases respectively, with 16 bases between them. This CDR3 region has 14 residues. Germline CDR1 reads WSHSY; CDR2 reads SAAADI.